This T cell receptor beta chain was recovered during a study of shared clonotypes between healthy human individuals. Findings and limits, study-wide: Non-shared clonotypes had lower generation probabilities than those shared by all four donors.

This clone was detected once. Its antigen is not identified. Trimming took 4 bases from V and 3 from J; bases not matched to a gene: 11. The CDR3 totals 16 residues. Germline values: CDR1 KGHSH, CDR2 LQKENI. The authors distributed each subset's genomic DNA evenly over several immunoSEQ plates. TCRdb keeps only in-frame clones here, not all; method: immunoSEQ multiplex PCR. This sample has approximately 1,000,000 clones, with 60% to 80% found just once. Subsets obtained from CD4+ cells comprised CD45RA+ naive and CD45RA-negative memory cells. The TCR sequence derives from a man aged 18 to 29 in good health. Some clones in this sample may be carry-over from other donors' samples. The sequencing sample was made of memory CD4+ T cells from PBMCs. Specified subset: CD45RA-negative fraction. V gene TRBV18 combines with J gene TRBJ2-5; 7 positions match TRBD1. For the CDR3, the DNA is TGTGCCAGCTCACTACTGAGACAGGGCGGCGAAGAGACCCAGTACTTC. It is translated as CASSLLRQGGEETQYF.